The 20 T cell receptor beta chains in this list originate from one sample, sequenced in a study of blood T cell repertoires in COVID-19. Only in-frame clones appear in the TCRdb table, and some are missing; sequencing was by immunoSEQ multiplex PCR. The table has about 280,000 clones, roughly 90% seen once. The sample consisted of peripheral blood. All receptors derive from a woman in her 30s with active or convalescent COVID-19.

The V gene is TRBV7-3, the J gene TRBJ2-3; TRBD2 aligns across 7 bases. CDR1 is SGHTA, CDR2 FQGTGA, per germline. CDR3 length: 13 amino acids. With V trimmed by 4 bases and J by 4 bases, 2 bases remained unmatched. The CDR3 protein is CASSWGGSDTQYF. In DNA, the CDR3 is TGTGCCAGCAGCTGGGGGGGATCAGATACGCAGTATTTT.

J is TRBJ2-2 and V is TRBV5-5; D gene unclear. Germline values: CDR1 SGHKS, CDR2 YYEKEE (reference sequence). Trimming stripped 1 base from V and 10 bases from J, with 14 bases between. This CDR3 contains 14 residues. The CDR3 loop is CASSLIRSSEELFF. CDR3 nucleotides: TGTGCCAGCAGCTTGATCAGATCCAGTGAGGAGCTGTTTTTT.

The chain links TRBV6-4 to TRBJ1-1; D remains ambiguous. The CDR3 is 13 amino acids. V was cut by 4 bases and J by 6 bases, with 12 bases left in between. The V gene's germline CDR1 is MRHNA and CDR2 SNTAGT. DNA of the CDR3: TGTGCCAGCAGTGTCGAGGACGGGGCTGAAGCTTTCTTT. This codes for CASSVEDGAEAFF.

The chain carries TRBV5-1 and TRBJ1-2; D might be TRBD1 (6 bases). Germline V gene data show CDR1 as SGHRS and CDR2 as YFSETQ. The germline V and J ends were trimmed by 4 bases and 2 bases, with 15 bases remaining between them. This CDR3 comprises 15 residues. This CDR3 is CASSPGTLGNYGYTF. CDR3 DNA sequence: TGCGCCAGCAGCCCTGGGACACTAGGAAACTATGGCTACACCTTC.

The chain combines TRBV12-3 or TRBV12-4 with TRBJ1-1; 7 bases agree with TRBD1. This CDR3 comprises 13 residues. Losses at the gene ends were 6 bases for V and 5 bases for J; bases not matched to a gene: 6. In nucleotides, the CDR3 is TGTGCCAGCAGCCTAGACAGGGCAACTGAAGCTTTCTTT. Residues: CASSLDRATEAFF.

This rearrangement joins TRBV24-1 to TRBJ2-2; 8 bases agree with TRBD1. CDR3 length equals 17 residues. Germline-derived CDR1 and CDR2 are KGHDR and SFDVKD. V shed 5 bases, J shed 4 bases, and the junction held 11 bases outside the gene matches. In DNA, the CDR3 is TGTGCCACCAGTGGGGGCTTTGGACAGGGCACCACCGGGGAGCTGTTTTTT. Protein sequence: CATSGGFGQGTTGELFF.

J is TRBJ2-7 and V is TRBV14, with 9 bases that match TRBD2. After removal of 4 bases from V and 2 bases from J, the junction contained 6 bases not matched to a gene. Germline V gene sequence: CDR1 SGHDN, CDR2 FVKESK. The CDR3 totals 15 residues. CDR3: CASSRPGLAAYEQYF. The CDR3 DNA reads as TGTGCCAGCAGCCGCCCGGGACTAGCTGCCTACGAGCAGTACTTC.

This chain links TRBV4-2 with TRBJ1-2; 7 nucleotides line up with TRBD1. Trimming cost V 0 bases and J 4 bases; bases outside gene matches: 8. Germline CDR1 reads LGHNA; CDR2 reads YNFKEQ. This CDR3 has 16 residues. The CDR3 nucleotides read TGTGCCAGCAGCCAAGATTGGGGGACAGACCCCTATGGCTACACCTTC. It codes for CASSQDWGTDPYGYTF.

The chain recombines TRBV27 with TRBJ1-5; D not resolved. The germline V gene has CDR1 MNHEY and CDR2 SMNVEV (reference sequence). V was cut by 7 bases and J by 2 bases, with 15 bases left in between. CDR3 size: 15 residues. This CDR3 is CASKPAGMGNQPQHF. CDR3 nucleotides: TGTGCCAGCAAACCCGCGGGTATGGGCAATCAGCCCCAGCATTTT.

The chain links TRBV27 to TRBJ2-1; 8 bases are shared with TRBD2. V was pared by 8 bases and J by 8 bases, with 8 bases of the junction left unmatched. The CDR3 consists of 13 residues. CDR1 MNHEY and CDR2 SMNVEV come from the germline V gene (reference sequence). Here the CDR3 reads CASRGGASYEQFF. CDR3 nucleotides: TGTGCCAGCCGGGGGGGGGCGTCGTATGAGCAGTTCTTC.

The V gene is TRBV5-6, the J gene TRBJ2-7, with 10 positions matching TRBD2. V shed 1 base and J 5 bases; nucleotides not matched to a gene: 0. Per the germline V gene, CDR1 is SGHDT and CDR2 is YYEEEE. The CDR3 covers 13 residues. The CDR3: CASSLLAGDEQYF. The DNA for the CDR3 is TGTGCCAGCAGCTTGCTAGCGGGGGACGAGCAGTACTTC.

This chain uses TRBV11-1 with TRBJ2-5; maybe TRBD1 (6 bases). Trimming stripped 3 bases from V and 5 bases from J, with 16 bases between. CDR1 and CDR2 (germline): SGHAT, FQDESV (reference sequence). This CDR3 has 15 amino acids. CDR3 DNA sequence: TGTGCCAGCAGCTTCGTGGGAACAGGGCTTGAGACCCAGTACTTC. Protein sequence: CASSFVGTGLETQYF.

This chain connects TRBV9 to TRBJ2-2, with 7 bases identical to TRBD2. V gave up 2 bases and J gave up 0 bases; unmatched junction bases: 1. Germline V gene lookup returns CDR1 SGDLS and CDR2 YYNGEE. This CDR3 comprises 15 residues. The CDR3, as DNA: TGTGCCAGCAGCGTCAGCGGGGCGAACACCGGGGAGCTGTTTTTT. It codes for CASSVSGANTGELFF.

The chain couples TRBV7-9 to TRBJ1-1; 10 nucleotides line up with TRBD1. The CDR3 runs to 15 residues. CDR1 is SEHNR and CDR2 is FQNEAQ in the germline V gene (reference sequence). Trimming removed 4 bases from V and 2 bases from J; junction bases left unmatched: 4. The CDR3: CASSSGQGLNTEAFF. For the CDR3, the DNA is TGTGCCAGCAGCTCGGGACAGGGGTTAAACACTGAAGCTTTCTTT.

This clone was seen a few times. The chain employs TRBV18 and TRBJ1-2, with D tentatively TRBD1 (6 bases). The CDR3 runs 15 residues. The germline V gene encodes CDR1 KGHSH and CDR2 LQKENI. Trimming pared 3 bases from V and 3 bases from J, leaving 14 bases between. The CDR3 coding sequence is TGTGCCAGCTCACCCGGCGGGAGGACAGACTATGGCTACACCTTC. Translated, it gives CASSPGGRTDYGYTF.

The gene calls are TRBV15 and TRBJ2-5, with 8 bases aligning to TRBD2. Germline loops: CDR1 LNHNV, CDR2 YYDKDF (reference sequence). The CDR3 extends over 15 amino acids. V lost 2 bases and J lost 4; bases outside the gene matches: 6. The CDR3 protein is CATSRFGRGPETQYF. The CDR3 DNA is TGTGCCACCAGCAGATTCGGGAGGGGCCCAGAGACCCAGTACTTC.

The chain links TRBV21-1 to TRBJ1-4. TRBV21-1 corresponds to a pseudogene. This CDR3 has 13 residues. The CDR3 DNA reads TGTGCCAGCAGCAATGGGTTAGGAGAAAAGCTGTTTTTT. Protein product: CASSNGLGEKLFF.

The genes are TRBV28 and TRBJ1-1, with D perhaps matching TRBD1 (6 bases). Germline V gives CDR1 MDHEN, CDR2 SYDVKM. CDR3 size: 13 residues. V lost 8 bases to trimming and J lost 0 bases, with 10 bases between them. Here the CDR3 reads CASLQGLNTEAFF. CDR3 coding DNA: TGTGCCAGCCTACAGGGCCTGAACACTGAAGCTTTCTTT.

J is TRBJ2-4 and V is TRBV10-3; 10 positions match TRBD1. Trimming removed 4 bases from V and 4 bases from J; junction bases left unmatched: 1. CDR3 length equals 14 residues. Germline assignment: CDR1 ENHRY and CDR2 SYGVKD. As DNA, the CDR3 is TGTGCCATCAGTGGACAGGGGGCGAAAAACATTCAGTACTTC. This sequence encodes CAISGQGAKNIQYF.

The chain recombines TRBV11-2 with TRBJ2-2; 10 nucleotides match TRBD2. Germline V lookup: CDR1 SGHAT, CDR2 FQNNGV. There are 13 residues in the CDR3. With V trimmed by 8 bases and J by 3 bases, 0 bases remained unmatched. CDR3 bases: TGTGCCAGCGGACTAGCGGACACCGGGGAGCTGTTTTTT. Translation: CASGLADTGELFF.